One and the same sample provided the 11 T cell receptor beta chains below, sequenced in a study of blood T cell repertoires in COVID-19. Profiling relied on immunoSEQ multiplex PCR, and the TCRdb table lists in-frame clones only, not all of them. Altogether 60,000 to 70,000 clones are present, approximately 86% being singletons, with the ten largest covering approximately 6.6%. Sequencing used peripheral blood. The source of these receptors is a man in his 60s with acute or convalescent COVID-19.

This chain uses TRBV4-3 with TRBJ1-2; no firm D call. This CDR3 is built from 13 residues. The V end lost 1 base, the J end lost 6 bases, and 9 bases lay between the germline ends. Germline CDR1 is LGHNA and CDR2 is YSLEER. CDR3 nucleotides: TGCGCCAGCAGCCAAGCCCCAGGCCATGGCTACACCTTC. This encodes CASSQAPGHGYTF.

Here the CDR3 DNA reads TGTGCCAGCAGCATCAGTGGAAACACCATATATTTT. Its translation is CASSISGNTIYF. The J gene is TRBJ1-3, the V gene TRBV7-9; D unclear. Germline values: CDR1 SEHNR, CDR2 FQNEAQ (reference sequence). This CDR3 is built from 12 residues. The V and J ends lost 5 bases and 3 bases respectively, with 5 bases between them.

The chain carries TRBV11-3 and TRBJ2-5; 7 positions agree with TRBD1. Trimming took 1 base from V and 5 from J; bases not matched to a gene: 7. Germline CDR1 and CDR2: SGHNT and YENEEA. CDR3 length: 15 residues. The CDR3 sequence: CASSLGGQAVETQYF. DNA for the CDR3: TGTGCCAGCAGCTTAGGAGGACAGGCGGTTGAGACCCAGTACTTC.

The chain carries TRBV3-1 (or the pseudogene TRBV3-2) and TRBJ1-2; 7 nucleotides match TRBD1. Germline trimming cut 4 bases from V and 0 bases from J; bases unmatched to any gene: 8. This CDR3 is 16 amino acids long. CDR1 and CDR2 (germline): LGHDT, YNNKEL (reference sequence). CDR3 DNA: TGTGCCAGCAGCCCCCGCGGGACAGAAGCTAACTATGGCTACACCTTC. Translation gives CASSPRGTEANYGYTF.

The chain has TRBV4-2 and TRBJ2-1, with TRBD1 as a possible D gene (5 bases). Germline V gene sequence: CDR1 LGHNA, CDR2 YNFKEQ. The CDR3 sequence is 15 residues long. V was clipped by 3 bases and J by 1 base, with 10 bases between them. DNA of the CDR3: TGTGCCAGCAGCCACCGAAGGGGTTCCTACAATGAGCAGTTCTTC. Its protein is CASSHRRGSYNEQFF.

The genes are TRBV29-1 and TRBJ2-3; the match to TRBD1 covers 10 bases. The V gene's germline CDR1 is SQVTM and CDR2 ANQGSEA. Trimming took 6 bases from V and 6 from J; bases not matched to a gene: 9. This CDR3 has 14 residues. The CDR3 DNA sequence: TGCAGCGTCCCCGGGACAGGGGTTTTCGATACGCAGTATTTT. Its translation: CSVPGTGVFDTQYF.

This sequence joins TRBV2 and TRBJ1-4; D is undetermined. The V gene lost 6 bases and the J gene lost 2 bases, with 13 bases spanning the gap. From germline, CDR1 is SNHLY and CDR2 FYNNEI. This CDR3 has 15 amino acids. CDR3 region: CASRRLERTNEKLFF. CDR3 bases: TGTGCCAGCAGGAGGTTGGAGAGGACTAATGAAAAACTGTTTTTT. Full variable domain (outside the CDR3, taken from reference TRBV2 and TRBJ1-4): EPEVTQTPSHQVTQMGQEVILRCVPISNHLYFYWYRQILGQKVEFLVSFYNNEISEKSEIFDDQFSVERPDGSNFTLKIRSTKLEDSAMYFCASRRLERTNEKLFFGSGTQLSVL.

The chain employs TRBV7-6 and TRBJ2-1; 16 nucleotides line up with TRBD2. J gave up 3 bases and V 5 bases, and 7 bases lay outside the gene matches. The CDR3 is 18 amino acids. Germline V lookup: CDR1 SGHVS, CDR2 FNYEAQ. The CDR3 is CASSPGTSGGANYNEQFF. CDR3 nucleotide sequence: TGTGCCAGCAGCCCCGGGACTAGCGGGGGGGCCAACTACAATGAGCAGTTCTTC. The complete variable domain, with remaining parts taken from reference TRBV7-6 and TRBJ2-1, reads GAGVSQSPRYKVTKRGQDVALRCDPISGHVSLYWYRQALGQGPEFLTYFNYEAQQDKSGLPNDRFSAERPEGSISTLTIQRTEQRDSAMYRCASSPGTSGGANYNEQFFGPGTRLTVL.

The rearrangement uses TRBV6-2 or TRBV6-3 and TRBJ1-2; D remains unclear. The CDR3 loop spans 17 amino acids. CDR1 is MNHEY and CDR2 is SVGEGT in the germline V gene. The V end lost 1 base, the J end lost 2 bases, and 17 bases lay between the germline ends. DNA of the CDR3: TGTGCCAGCAGTTACTTGACACCCCGCGAGGGAAACTATGGCTACACCTTC. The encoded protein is CASSYLTPREGNYGYTF.

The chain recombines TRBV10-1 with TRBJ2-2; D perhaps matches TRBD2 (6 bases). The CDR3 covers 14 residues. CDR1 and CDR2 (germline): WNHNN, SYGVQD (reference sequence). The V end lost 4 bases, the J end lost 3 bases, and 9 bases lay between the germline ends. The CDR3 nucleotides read TGCGCCAGCAGTGTAGGGGACTACACCGGGGAGCTGTTTTTT. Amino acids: CASSVGDYTGELFF.

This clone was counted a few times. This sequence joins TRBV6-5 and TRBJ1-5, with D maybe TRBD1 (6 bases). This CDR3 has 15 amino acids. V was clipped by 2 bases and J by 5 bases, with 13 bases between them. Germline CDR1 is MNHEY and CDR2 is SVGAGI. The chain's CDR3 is CASSYGGSTHQPQHF. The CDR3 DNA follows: TGTGCCAGCAGTTACGGGGGCTCAACTCATCAGCCCCAGCATTTT.